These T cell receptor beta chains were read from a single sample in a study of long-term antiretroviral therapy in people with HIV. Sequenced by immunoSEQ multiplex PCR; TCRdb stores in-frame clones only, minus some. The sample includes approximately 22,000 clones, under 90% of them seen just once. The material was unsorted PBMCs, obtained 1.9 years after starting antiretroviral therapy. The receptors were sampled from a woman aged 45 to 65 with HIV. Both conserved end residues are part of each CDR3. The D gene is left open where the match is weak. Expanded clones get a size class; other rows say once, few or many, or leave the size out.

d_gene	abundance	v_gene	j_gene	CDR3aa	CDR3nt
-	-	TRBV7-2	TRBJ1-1	CASSLVARNTEAFF	TGTGCCAGCAGCTTAGTTGCCAGGAACACTGAAGCTTTCTTT
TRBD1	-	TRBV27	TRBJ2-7	CASGTGNRAYEQYF	TGTGCCAGCGGGACAGGGAATCGCGCCTACGAGCAGTACTTC
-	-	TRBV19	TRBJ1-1	CASTGPSGTEAFF	TGTGCCAGTACTGGGCCTTCCGGGACTGAAGCTTTCTTT
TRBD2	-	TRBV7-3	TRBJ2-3	CASSLTREGTDTQYF	TGTGCCAGCAGCTTAACCCGGGAGGGCACAGATACGCAGTATTTT
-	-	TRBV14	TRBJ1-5	CASSHGWDQPQHF	TGTGCCAGCAGCCATGGGTGGGATCAGCCCCAGCATTTT
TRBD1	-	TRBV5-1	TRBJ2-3	CASSLHWDRGTDTQYF	TGCGCCAGCAGCTTGCATTGGGACAGGGGCACAGATACGCAGTATTTT
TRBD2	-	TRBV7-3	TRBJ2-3	CASSLMSPGPGREDTQYF	TGTGCCAGCAGCTTAATGTCCCCCGGGCCAGGGAGGGAGGATACGCAGTATTTT
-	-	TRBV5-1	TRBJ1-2	CASSFGRGGDGYTF	TGCGCCAGCAGCTTCGGCAGGGGAGGCGATGGCTACACCTTC
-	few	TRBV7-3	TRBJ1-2	CASSIRTVGYTF	TGTGCCAGCAGCATACGGACAGTAGGCTACACCTTC
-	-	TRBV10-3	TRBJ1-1	CAISEKGAEAFF	TGTGCCATCAGTGAAAAAGGGGCTGAAGCTTTCTTT
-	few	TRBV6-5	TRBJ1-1	CASSYSGGTEAFF	TGTGCCAGCAGTTATTCGGGGGGCACTGAAGCTTTCTTT
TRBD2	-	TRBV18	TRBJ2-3	CASTSRGGATDTQYF	TGTGCCAGCACCTCCCGGGGGGGGGCTACAGATACGCAGTATTTT
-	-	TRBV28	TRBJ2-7	CASSFSLTPRRYF	TGTGCCAGCAGTTTTAGCCTAACACCACGGCGGTACTTC
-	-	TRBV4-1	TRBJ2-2	CASSQVISGRRELFF	TGCGCCAGCAGCCAAGTAATTTCGGGTCGAAGGGAGCTGTTTTTT
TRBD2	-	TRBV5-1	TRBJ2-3	CASSLAGLAGGQDTQYF	TGCGCCAGCAGCTTGGCCGGACTAGCGGGGGGGCAAGATACGCAGTATTTT
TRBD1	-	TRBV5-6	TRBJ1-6	CASSLGQGGSYNSPLHF	TGTGCCAGCAGCCTCGGACAGGGAGGCTCCTATAATTCACCCCTCCACTTT
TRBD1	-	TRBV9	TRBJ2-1	CASSVGQDPYNEQFF	TGTGCCAGCAGCGTCGGACAGGACCCCTACAATGAGCAGTTCTTC
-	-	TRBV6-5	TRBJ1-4	CASSYSRAVANEKLFF	TGTGCCAGCAGTTACTCCAGGGCCGTGGCTAATGAAAAACTGTTTTTT
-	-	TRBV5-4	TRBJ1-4	CASSLWGGGDEKLFF	TGTGCCAGCAGCTTGTGGGGGGGAGGGGATGAAAAACTGTTTTTT
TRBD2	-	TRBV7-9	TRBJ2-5	CASRLGLAEETQYF	TGTGCCAGCAGGCTGGGACTAGCGGAAGAGACCCAGTACTTC
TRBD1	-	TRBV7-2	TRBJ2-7	CASSQGTGTYEQYF	TGTGCCAGCAGCCAGGGGACAGGGACGTACGAGCAGTACTTC
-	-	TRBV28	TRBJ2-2	CASSFNPGELFF	TGTGCCAGCAGTTTCAACCCCGGGGAGCTGTTTTTT
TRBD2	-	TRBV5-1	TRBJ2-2	CASSGSSTSGGALRTGELFF	TGCGCCAGCAGCGGATCCTCCACTAGCGGGGGGGCCCTTAGGACCGGGGAGCTGTTTTTT
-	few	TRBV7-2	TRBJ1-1	CASSVVGGRTEAFF	TGTGCCAGCAGTGTAGTAGGGGGGAGAACTGAAGCTTTCTTT
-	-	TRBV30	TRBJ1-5	CAGGRGEQPQHF	TGTGCCGGGGGCCGGGGGGAACAGCCCCAGCATTTT
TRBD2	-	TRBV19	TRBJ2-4	CASSGGLAENIQYF	TGTGCCAGTAGTGGGGGACTAGCGGAAAACATTCAGTACTTC
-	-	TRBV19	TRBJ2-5	CASSIGNARQETQYF	TGTGCCAGTAGTATAGGAAACGCCAGACAAGAGACCCAGTACTTC
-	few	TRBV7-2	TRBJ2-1	CASRMSASSYNEQFF	TGTGCCAGCAGAATGTCGGCTAGCTCCTACAATGAGCAGTTCTTC
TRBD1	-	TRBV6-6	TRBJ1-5	CASSDRANQPQHF	TGTGCCAGCAGCGACAGGGCCAATCAGCCCCAGCATTTT
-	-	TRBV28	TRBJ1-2	CASCCTNYGYTF	TGTGCCAGCTGCTGTACCAACTATGGCTACACCTTC
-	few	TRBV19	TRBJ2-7	CASSIAAGRYEQYF	TGTGCCAGTAGTATAGCTGCAGGCCGCTACGAGCAGTACTTC
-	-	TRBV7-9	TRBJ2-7	CASSSPTDSIFGEQYF	TGTGCCAGCAGCTCGCCGACAGACAGCATTTTCGGGGAGCAGTACTTC
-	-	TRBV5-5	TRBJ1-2	CASSLDQGWNYGYTF	TGTGCCAGCAGCTTGGACCAGGGATGGAACTATGGCTACACCTTC
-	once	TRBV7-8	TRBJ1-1	CASSLVGNTEAFF	TGTGCCAGCAGCTTAGTGGGTAACACTGAAGCTTTCTTT
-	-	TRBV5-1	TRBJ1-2	CASREGEYYGYTF	TGCGCCAGCAGGGAGGGGGAGTACTATGGCTACACCTTC
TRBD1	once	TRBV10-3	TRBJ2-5	CAIRPQGARETQYF	TGTGCCATCAGGCCGCAGGGGGCCCGGGAGACCCAGTACTTC
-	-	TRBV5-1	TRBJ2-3	CASSPSRVTDTQYF	TGCGCCAGCAGCCCCTCGAGGGTTACAGATACGCAGTATTTT
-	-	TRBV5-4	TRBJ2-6	CASSSRPTGSSGANVLTF	TGTGCCAGCAGCTCGCGGCCTACAGGGAGCTCTGGGGCCAACGTCCTGACTTTC
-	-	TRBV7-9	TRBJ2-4	CASSLGTSQVAKNIQYF	TGTGCCAGCAGTCTAGGCACCTCACAGGTAGCCAAAAACATTCAGTACTTC
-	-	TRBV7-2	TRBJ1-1	CASSQDGNTEAFF	TGTGCCAGCAGCCAAGACGGGAACACTGAAGCTTTCTTT
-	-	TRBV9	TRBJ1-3	CASSPRMDLGGNTIYF	TGTGCCAGCAGCCCACGGATGGACCTTGGTGGAAACACCATATATTTT
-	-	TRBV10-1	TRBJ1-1	CASTDQGATAMNTEAFF	TGCGCCAGCACTGATCAGGGAGCGACAGCAATGAACACTGAAGCTTTCTTT
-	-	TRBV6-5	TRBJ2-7	CASSYPDSYEQYF	TGTGCCAGCAGTTACCCGGACAGCTACGAGCAGTACTTC
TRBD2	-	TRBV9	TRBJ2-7	CASSVEGTSGDIYEQYF	TGTGCCAGCAGCGTAGAGGGGACTAGCGGGGACATCTACGAGCAGTACTTC
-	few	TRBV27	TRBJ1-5	CASSLPPEPQHF	TGTGCCAGCAGTTTGCCCCCCGAGCCCCAGCATTTT
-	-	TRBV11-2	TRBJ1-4	CASSSTDSYNEKLFF	TGTGCCAGCAGCTCGACGGACAGTTATAATGAAAAACTGTTTTTT
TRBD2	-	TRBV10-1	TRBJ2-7	CASDRMTSEDYEQYF	TGCGCCAGCGACAGAATGACTAGCGAAGACTACGAGCAGTACTTC
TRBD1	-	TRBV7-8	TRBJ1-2	CASSLFRGRVYGYTF	TGTGCCAGCAGCTTATTCAGGGGGCGGGTCTATGGCTACACCTTC
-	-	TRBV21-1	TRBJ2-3	CASSTRQVRGDGTDTQYF	TGTGCCAGCAGCACCCGACAGGTTCGGGGCGATGGCACAGATACGCAGTATTTT
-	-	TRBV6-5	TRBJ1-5	CASSYLVNQPQHF	TGTGCCAGCAGTTACCTTGTCAATCAGCCCCAGCATTTT
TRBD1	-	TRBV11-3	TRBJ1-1	CASSRGTGGRGTEAFF	TGTGCCAGCAGCCGCGGGACAGGGGGTAGGGGCACTGAAGCTTTCTTT
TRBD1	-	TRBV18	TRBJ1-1	CASSLGQDTEAFF	TGTGCCAGCTCACTAGGACAGGACACTGAAGCTTTCTTT
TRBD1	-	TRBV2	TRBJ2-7	CASMTGHEQYF	TGTGCCAGTATGACAGGGCACGAGCAGTACTTC
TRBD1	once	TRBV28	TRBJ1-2	CASRPPGTGGGYTF	TGTGCCAGCAGGCCGCCCGGGACAGGGGGCGGCTACACCTTC